Only one count was recorded for the clone carrying this TCR beta chain. The antigen is undetermined. This sample was taken from a study of shared clonotypes between healthy human individuals. Germline values: CDR1 SGHNT, CDR2 YYREEE (reference sequence). The CDR3 runs 15 residues. With 4 bases clipped from V and 4 bases from J, the junction kept 9 bases outside the gene matches. Study-level findings and limits: Few donors restricted represented genetic and exposure-history diversity. Rarefaction demonstrated incomplete sorted-subset sequencing despite large depth. Generation of non-shared clonotypes was less probable than generation of clonotypes shared by all four donors.

Per the study methods: Without quality scores, immunoSEQ junctional reads could not be filtered like full-length reads. The method was immunoSEQ multiplex PCR; TCRdb's version includes in-frame clones alone and lacks a portion of them. V and J calls and clone size are those listed in that table; D and trimming were worked out from the DNA. Among about 2 million clones listed, about 95% were seen once. Terminally differentiated effector memory CD45RA+ cells were excluded from the naive CD8 cells, which were CD45RO-negative and positively selected for CCR7. Sequenced: naive CD8+ T cells sorted from blood. The sequence was obtained from a man between 18 and 35 years old in good health. The chain is built from TRBV5-4 and TRBJ2-7; 9 bases map to TRBD2. The chain's CDR3 is CASSPPGSGSYEQYF. CDR3 nucleotides: TGTGCCAGCAGCCCGCCTGGTAGCGGGAGTTACGAGCAGTACTTC.